This T cell receptor (beta chain) was recorded in a study of T cell changes during pregnancy in multiple sclerosis. With 6 bases clipped from V and 8 bases from J, the junction kept 11 bases outside the gene matches. The CDR3 loop spans 14 amino acids. Germline CDR1 reads WSHSY; CDR2 reads SAAADI. Here immunoSEQ multiplex PCR was the method, and the copy in TCRdb shows in-frame clones only, minus some. The table has roughly 54,000 clones, 92% seen once. The sequenced sample was CD4+ T cells from peripheral blood mononuclear cells, obtained after pregnancy. This clonotype was sampled from a female donor with multiple sclerosis, enrolled in a pregnancy study. The V gene is TRBV10-2, the J gene TRBJ1-2; 8 positions match TRBD1. CDR3 protein: CASRGTGYNEGYTF. The CDR3 bases are TGCGCCAGCAGGGGGACAGGTTACAACGAAGGCTACACCTTC.